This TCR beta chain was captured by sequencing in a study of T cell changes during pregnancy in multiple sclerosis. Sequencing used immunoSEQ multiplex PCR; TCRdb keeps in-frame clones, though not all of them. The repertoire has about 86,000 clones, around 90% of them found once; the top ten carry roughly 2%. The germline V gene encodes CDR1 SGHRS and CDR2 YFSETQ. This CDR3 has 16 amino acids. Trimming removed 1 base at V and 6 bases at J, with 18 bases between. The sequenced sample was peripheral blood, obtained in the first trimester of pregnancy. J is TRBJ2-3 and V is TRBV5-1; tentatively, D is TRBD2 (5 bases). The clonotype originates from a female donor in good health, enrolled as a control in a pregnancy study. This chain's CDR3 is CASSLSGINLEDTQYF. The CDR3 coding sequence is TGCGCCAGCAGCTTGTCCGGGATTAACCTGGAGGATACGCAGTATTTT.